This T cell receptor beta chain was captured by sequencing in a study of T cells in Graves' hyperthyroidism and ophthalmopathy. There were TCR beta CDR3 regions amplified from RNA transcripts. In the first-round RT-PCR of the TCR CDR3, the HTBI primer set was used. Using its own MiXCR run on the multiplex PCR reads, TCRdb lists one record per CDR3 protein. The sample has around 290,000 distinct CDR3 sequences, 13% seen once. The hyperthyroidism was newly diagnosed and had lasted under 2 months; the patients were aged 18 to 65. V lost 4 bases, J lost 6 bases, and 8 bases stayed unmatched. The CDR3 contains 17 residues. Germline V gives CDR1 SGHNT, CDR2 YENEEA.

Material: blood. V usage is TRBV11-3 and J usage is TRBJ2-3, with 15 bases that match TRBD2. This clonotype was sampled from a young woman with Graves' hyperthyroidism that later progressed to Graves' ophthalmopathy. In DNA form, the CDR3 reads TGTGCCAGCAGCTGGGGACCGGGACTAGCGGGAGGCGATACGCAGTATTTT. It encodes CASSWGPGLAGGDTQYF.